This T cell receptor (beta chain) is drawn from a study of neurological immune-mediated disorders. Sample time point: technical triplicate 1. The unsorted libraries originated from 2 million PBMCs that had been stored at -80 C. This clonotype has ten or more counts. Its antigen is undetermined. TCRdb re-called the 5' RACE reads with MiXCR, one entry per CDR3 protein. The data show 30,000 to 40,000 distinct CDR3 sequences, around 10% seen once. Study observations and caveats: While HTLV-1-associated myelopathy showed the greatest TCR clonal expansion, multiple sclerosis showed the least, falling below healthy controls.

In germline, CDR1 is DFQATT, CDR2 SNEGSKA (reference sequence). The V end was cut by 0 bases, the J end by 1 base, with 9 bases between. This CDR3 has 14 residues. The sample comprised PBMCs. This rearrangement joins TRBV20-1 to TRBJ1-1; no clear D gene. The receptor was derived from a man aged 60 to 75 with HTLV-1-associated myelopathy (HAM/TSP). The CDR3 DNA sequence: TGCAGTGCTAGAGACCCCGTGGGGAACACTGAAGCTTTCTTT. This codes for CSARDPVGNTEAFF.